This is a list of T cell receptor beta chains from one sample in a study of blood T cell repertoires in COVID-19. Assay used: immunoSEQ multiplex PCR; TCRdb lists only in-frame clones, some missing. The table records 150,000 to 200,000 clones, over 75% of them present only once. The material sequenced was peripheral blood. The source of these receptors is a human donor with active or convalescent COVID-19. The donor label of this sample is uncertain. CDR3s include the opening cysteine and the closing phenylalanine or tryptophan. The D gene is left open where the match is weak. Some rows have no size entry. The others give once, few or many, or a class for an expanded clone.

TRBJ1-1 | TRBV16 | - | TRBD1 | CASSLRTGKAFF | TGTGCCAGCAGCCTTCGGACAGGGAAAGCTTTCTTT
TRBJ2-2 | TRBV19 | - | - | CASSISVTGELFF | TGTGCCAGTAGTATCTCAGTCACCGGGGAGCTGTTTTTT
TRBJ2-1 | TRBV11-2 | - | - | CASSSFGEQFF | TGTGCCAGCAGTTCTTTCGGGGAGCAGTTCTTC
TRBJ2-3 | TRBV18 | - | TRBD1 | CASSHGQGSTDTQYF | TGTGCCAGCTCCCACGGACAGGGCAGCACAGATACGCAGTATTTT
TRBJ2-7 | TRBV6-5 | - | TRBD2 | CASSYLAAGTYEQYF | TGTGCCAGCAGTTACTTGGCAGCGGGGACCTACGAGCAGTACTTC
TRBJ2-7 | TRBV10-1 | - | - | CASSGHRVSSYEQYF | TGCGCCAGCAGTGGGCACAGGGTGAGCTCCTACGAGCAGTACTTC
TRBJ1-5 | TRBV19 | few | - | CASIAPDQPQHF | TGTGCCAGTATAGCTCCTGATCAGCCCCAGCATTTT
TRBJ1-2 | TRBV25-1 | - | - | CASSGLAGRFGYTF | TGTGCCAGCAGTGGTTTGGCGGGAAGGTTTGGCTACACCTTC
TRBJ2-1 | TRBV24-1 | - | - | CATSDFGGAAMKNEQFF | TGTGCCACCAGTGATTTTGGGGGGGCGGCCATGAAGAATGAGCAGTTCTTC
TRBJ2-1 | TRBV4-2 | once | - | CASSQGGGQFF | TGTGCCAGCAGCCAAGGGGGAGGGCAGTTCTTC
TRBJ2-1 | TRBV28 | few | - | CASSPRTGRDEQFF | TGTGCCAGCAGTCCCAGGACAGGGAGGGATGAGCAGTTCTTC
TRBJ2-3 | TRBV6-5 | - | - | CASSYSRSTDTQYF | TGTGCCAGCAGTTACAGCAGGAGCACAGATACGCAGTATTTT
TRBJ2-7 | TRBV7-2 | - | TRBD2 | CASTPTSGGVSEQYF | TGTGCCAGCACCCCGACTAGCGGGGGGGTAAGCGAGCAGTACTTC
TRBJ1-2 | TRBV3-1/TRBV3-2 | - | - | CASSYLRGYTF | TGTGCCAGCAGCTATCTCCGGGGCTACACCTTC
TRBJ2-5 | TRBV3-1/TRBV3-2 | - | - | CASSQDGGGRETQYF | TGTGCCAGCAGCCAAGATGGGGGTGGGAGGGAGACCCAGTACTTC
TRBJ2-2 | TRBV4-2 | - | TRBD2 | CASSPLATSGSENTGELFF | TGTGCCAGCAGCCCCCTAGCGACGAGCGGGAGTGAGAACACCGGGGAGCTGTTTTTT
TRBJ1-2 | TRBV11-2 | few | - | CASSLLRLDRINYGYTF | TGTGCCAGCAGCTTATTGAGACTCGACAGGATAAACTATGGCTACACCTTC
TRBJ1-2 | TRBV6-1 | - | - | CASSGEVLWFRSYGYTF | TGTGCCAGCAGTGGTGAGGTTTTATGGTTCCGATCTTATGGCTACACCTTC
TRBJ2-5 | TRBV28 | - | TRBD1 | CASSLAPATGKETQYF | TGTGCCAGCAGTTTAGCCCCCGCGACAGGGAAAGAGACCCAGTACTTC
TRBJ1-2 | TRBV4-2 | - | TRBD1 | CASSQDEPGGNYGYTF | TGTGCCAGCAGCCAAGATGAGCCAGGGGGCAACTATGGCTACACCTTC
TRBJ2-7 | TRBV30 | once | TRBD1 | CAWSVWGQGASYEQYF | TGTGCCTGGAGTGTTTGGGGACAGGGGGCCTCCTACGAGCAGTACTTC
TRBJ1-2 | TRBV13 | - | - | CASSFEMGGLGYTF | TGTGCCAGCAGCTTCGAAATGGGAGGGCTCGGCTACACCTTC